The 5 T cell receptor beta chains below all came from one sample that was sequenced in a study of cytomegalovirus exposure and HLA in healthy donors. Primers included in the PCR were 60 Vbeta and 13 Jbeta primers. Generated by immunoSEQ multiplex PCR, the TCRdb table keeps only in-frame clones and is missing some. The table lists 150,000 to 200,000 clones, roughly four fifths of them singletons, with around 2% in the top ten. The sample was PBMCs. The origin of the receptors is a young woman in good health and CMV-seropositive.

The gene calls are TRBV7-2 and TRBJ1-2; 7 bases match TRBD1. Germline V gene lookup returns CDR1 SGHTA and CDR2 FQGNSA. Trimming at V came to 2 bases and at J to 7 bases, leaving 4 bases not matched to a gene. The CDR3 extends over 13 amino acids. DNA of the CDR3: TGTGCCAGCAGCTTAACAGGGGTGGTTGGCTACACCTTC. Its translation: CASSLTGVVGYTF.

The chain recombines TRBV30 with TRBJ2-5; D might be TRBD2 (5 bases). Trimming took 0 bases from V and 8 from J, leaving 13 bases between them. CDR3 length: 13 residues. Looked up from germline, CDR1 is GTSNPN and CDR2 is SVGIG (reference sequence). CDR3 protein: CAWSVSGKGTQYF. Written as DNA, the CDR3 is TGTGCCTGGAGTGTTTCGGGGAAAGGAACCCAGTACTTC.

The genes are TRBV18 and TRBJ1-3; the match to TRBD1 covers 11 bases. V dropped 3 bases and J dropped 5; count of bases not matched to a gene: 3. The CDR3 sequence is 15 residues long. CDR1 is KGHSH and CDR2 is LQKENI in the germline V gene. The DNA for the CDR3 is TGTGCCAGCTCACCGGGGACAGGGGGGAGAAACACCATATATTTT. Its protein product is CASSPGTGGRNTIYF.

The DNA of the CDR3 is TGTGCCAGCAGTGCGGAGCGAAATTCACCCCTCCACTTT. This gives the protein CASSAERNSPLHF. The chain couples TRBV6-4 to TRBJ1-6; D is uncertain. The CDR3 sequence is 13 residues long. Germline lookup yields CDR1 MRHNA and CDR2 SNTAGT. V dropped 4 bases and J dropped 7 bases, with 8 bases sitting between them.

The chain has TRBV4-3 and TRBJ2-2; tentative D call: TRBD1 (6 bases). The CDR3 extends over 17 amino acids. The germline V and J ends were trimmed by 1 base and 3 bases, with 15 bases remaining between them. Germline-derived CDR1 and CDR2 are LGHNA and YSLEER. Here the CDR3 DNA reads TGCGCCAGCAGCCAAGCCCGGACAGATTTCTACACCGGGGAGCTGTTTTTT. Amino acid sequence: CASSQARTDFYTGELFF.